This is a list of T cell receptor beta chains from one sample in a study of regulatory T cells in long-lasting Graves disease. TCRdb re-called the multiplex PCR reads through MiXCR, storing one row per CDR3 protein. The sample has fewer than 550,000 distinct CDR3 sequences; about 15% are singletons. The same specimen was also included in a second study, on T cells in Graves' hyperthyroidism and ophthalmopathy.

The specimen comprised peripheral blood mononuclear cells (PBMCs), sampled at new diagnosis, from a patient treated with antithyroid drugs. The receptor source for this set is a middle-aged woman with Graves disease. The CDR3 runs from the conserved cysteine through the conserved F or W. D genes are given only for firm matches. Clone size is given for some rows only: seen once, a few or many times, or a class if the clone is expanded.

size: many; J: TRBJ2-7; length: 13; D: NA; V: TRBV6-5; DNA: TGTGCCAGCAGTTACTCCAGGGCCTACGAGCAGTACTTC; CDR3: CASSYSRAYEQYF
size: many; J: TRBJ2-3; length: 12; D: TRBD2; V: TRBV20-1; DNA: TGCAGTGCTGAGCGGGGGGCAGATACGCAGTATTTT; CDR3: CSAERGADTQYF
size: many; J: TRBJ1-4; length: 15; D: NA; V: TRBV7-3; DNA: TGTGCCAGCAGCTTAAGTAGTACGTTAAATGAAAAACTGTTTTTT; CDR3: CASSLSSTLNEKLFF
size: few; J: TRBJ2-1; length: 15; D: NA; V: TRBV18; DNA: TGTGCCAGCTCACCAACCGCAGGGGCATACAATGAGCAGTTCTTC; CDR3: CASSPTAGAYNEQFF
size: NA; J: TRBJ1-1; length: 14; D: NA; V: TRBV10-3; DNA: TGTGCCATCAGTGAGGGTACAACGAACACTGAAGCTTTCTTT; CDR3: CAISEGTTNTEAFF
size: many; J: TRBJ2-1; length: 15; D: TRBD2; V: TRBV20-1; DNA: TGCAGTGCTAGGGGGGACGGCGGGGGGCGGAATGAGCAGTTCTTC; CDR3: CSARGDGGGRNEQFF
size: NA; J: TRBJ2-3; length: 15; D: TRBD1; V: TRBV28; DNA: TGTGCCAGCAGCCACCGGGACAGGGGCCGAGATACGCAGTATTTT; CDR3: CASSHRDRGRDTQYF
size: NA; J: TRBJ1-3; length: 20; D: NA; V: TRBV12-3/TRBV12-4; DNA: TGTGCCAGCAGCCCTTTGACCCCCGGAACAGGAGGCGAATCTGGAAACACCATATATTTT; CDR3: CASSPLTPGTGGESGNTIYF
size: many; J: TRBJ2-7; length: 15; D: TRBD1; V: TRBV6-1; DNA: TGTGCCAGCAGAAGGGTGGGGACAGCTTCCTACGAGCAGTACTTC; CDR3: CASRRVGTASYEQYF
size: many; J: TRBJ1-6; length: 15; D: TRBD1; V: TRBV5-1; DNA: TGCGCCAGCAGCTCCCACAGGGGGCTTAATTCACCCCTCCACTTT; CDR3: CASSSHRGLNSPLHF
size: few; J: TRBJ1-6; length: 12; D: NA; V: TRBV12-3/TRBV12-4; DNA: TGTGCCAGCAGTTCATGGGGTAGCACCCTCCACTTT; CDR3: CASSSWGSTLHF
size: many; J: TRBJ2-1; length: 14; D: NA; V: TRBV6-2/TRBV6-3; DNA: TGTGCCAGCAGTTACTCGAGCCGGGGGAATGAGCAGTTCTTC; CDR3: CASSYSSRGNEQFF
size: NA; J: TRBJ2-7; length: 13; D: NA; V: TRBV4-2; DNA: TGTGCCAGCAGCCAAGAGACAGCGTTCGAGCAGTACTTC; CDR3: CASSQETAFEQYF
size: NA; J: TRBJ2-7; length: 14; D: NA; V: TRBV7-9; DNA: TGTGCCAGCAGCTCCCGGACGATCCCCTACGAGCAGTACTTC; CDR3: CASSSRTIPYEQYF